One and the same sample provided the 17 T cell receptor beta chains below, sequenced in a study of OX40 agonist ivuxolimab in advanced cancers. Using immunoSEQ multiplex PCR, the repertoire was profiled, and TCRdb retains in-frame clones only, with some absent. The data hold approximately 75,000 clones, with around 85% observed a single time. The source was CD4+ or CD8+ T cells sorted from blood, collected in a trial of the OX40 agonist ivuxolimab. The source is an adult with an advanced solid tumor such as melanoma, head and neck, liver or kidney cancer.

This chain joins TRBV27 and TRBJ2-5, with D perhaps assigned TRBD1 or TRBD2 (6 bases each). The length of the CDR3 is 15 residues. Germline V gives CDR1 MNHEY, CDR2 SMNVEV (reference sequence). Trimming cost V 0 bases and J 1 base, with 9 bases left between them. CDR3 bases: TGTGCCAGCAGTTTATCAAGGGGGGCCCAAGAGACCCAGTACTTC. Translation gives CASSLSRGAQETQYF.

The CDR3 here is CASSLAAGPHEQYF. The CDR3 DNA follows: TGTGCCAGCAGCTTAGCAGCGGGGCCCCACGAGCAGTACTTC. The chain recombines TRBV7-2 with TRBJ2-7, with 7 bases that match TRBD2. Trimming cost V 0 bases and J 5 bases; bases outside gene matches: 4. Germline V gene data show CDR1 as SGHTA and CDR2 as FQGNSA. The CDR3 totals 14 residues.

The V call is TRBV19, the J call TRBJ1-6; the match to TRBD1 covers 10 bases. CDR1 and CDR2 from the germline V gene are LNHDA and SQIVND (reference sequence). Trimming at V came to 4 bases and at J to 10 bases, leaving 4 bases not matched to a gene. The CDR3 length is 14 residues. The CDR3 nucleotides read TGTGCCAGTAGTACCGGGACAGGGGAATCACCCCTCCACTTT. Its translation is CASSTGTGESPLHF.

The rearrangement joins TRBV5-1 to TRBJ1-2, with D tentatively TRBD1 (6 bases). There are 15 residues in the CDR3. Looked up from germline, CDR1 is SGHRS and CDR2 is YFSETQ. Trimming removed 9 bases at V and 3 bases at J, with 21 bases between. The CDR3 bases are TGCGCCACCCGCCCGGTCGCGGGGGCGCACTATGGCTACACCTTC. Translated: CATRPVAGAHYGYTF.

The rearrangement uses TRBV18 and TRBJ2-5; D is unclear. CDR1 is KGHSH and CDR2 is LQKENI in the germline V gene. V lost 2 bases to trimming and J lost 1 base, with 11 bases between them. The CDR3 spans 15 residues. The CDR3 sequence is CASSPFFPPQETQYF. The CDR3 nucleotides read TGTGCCAGCTCACCATTCTTCCCTCCCCAAGAGACCCAGTACTTC.

V is TRBV10-3 and J is TRBJ1-5, with D unresolved. CDR1 is ENHRY and CDR2 is SYGVKD in the germline V gene. The germline V and J ends were trimmed by 6 bases and 0 bases, with 6 bases remaining between them. The CDR3 is 13 residues long. The CDR3 sequence is CAISQYSNQPQHF. The CDR3 DNA sequence: TGTGCCATCAGCCAATATAGCAATCAGCCCCAGCATTTT.

V usage is TRBV27 and J usage is TRBJ2-6, with D tentatively TRBD1 (5 bases). Trimming removed 6 bases from V and 2 bases from J, with 14 bases in between. This CDR3 has 16 residues. Germline CDR1 is MNHEY and CDR2 is SMNVEV (reference sequence). CDR3 sequence reads: CASSPIQVTGANVLTF. Written as DNA, the CDR3 is TGTGCCAGCAGCCCAATACAGGTAACTGGGGCCAACGTCCTGACTTTC. The variable domain in full, with the rest retrieved from reference TRBV27 and TRBJ2-6, is EAQVTQNPRYLITVTGKKLTVTCSQNMNHEYMSWYRQDPGLGLRQIYYSMNVEVTDKGDVPEGYKVSRKEKRNFPLILESPSPNQTSLYFCASSPIQVTGANVLTFGAGSRLTVL.

CDR3 nucleotides: TGCGCCAGCAGCCCCGTCCCAGGGATGGGAGCTTTCTTT. Its protein product is CASSPVPGMGAFF. This chain links TRBV5-1 with TRBJ1-1; a weak D match, TRBD1 (5 bases). V lost 4 bases and J 10 bases, leaving 17 bases between the germline ends. In germline, CDR1 is SGHRS, CDR2 YFSETQ. The CDR3 sequence is 13 residues long. Supplemented by reference TRBV5-1 and TRBJ1-1, the full variable domain reads KAGVTQTPRYLIKTRGQQVTLSCSPISGHRSVSWYQQTPGQGLQFLFEYFSETQRNKGNFPGRFSGRQFSNSRSEMNVSTLELGDSALYLCASSPVPGMGAFFGQGTRLTVV.

The rearrangement links TRBV7-2 to TRBJ2-7; D not certain. Germline assignment: CDR1 SGHTA and CDR2 FQGNSA. V gave up 3 bases and J gave up 0 bases, with 9 bases separating them. This CDR3 contains 14 residues. CDR3 DNA: TGTGCCAGCAGCTTCGGGCCGAGCTCCTACGAGCAGTACTTC. Protein: CASSFGPSSYEQYF. Complete variable domain (other parts from reference TRBV7-2 and TRBJ2-7): GAGVSQSPSNKVTEKGKDVELRCDPISGHTALYWYRQSLGQGLEFLIYFQGNSAPDKSGLPSDRFSAERTGGSVSTLTIQRTQQEDSAVYLCASSFGPSSYEQYFGPGTRLTVT.

This clone came up once. The chain is built from TRBV4-1 and TRBJ1-5, with TRBD1 as a possible D gene (5 bases). Germline CDR1 and CDR2: MGHRA and YSYEKL. The CDR3 loop spans 19 amino acids. The germline V and J ends were trimmed by 0 bases and 0 bases, with 18 bases remaining between them. The CDR3 loop reads CASSQDLRGSYYSNQPQHF. The CDR3 nucleotides read TGCGCCAGCAGCCAAGACCTTAGGGGAAGTTACTATAGCAATCAGCCCCAGCATTTT.

V gene TRBV6-5 combines with J gene TRBJ2-7, with D possibly TRBD1 on 6 matching bases. The CDR3 is made up of 15 amino acids. The ends were cut back, 0 bases at V and 8 bases at J, with 17 bases in the middle. Looked up from germline, CDR1 is MNHEY and CDR2 is SVGAGI. CDR3 sequence: CASSYSQGQVSKQYF. CDR3 nucleotides: TGTGCCAGCAGTTACTCCCAGGGGCAGGTTTCGAAGCAGTACTTC.

The rearrangement joins TRBV29-1 to TRBJ1-1, with a weak D call TRBD1 (6 bases). The CDR3 runs 13 residues. Germline loops: CDR1 SQVTM, CDR2 ANQGSEA. The V end lost 8 bases, the J end lost 4 bases, and 17 bases lay between the germline ends. The CDR3 is CSTLGGLTTEAFF. In DNA form, the CDR3 reads TGCAGCACCCTCGGGGGGCTTACCACTGAAGCTTTCTTT.

The CDR3 spells CASSYGAGNYGYTF. CDR3 coding DNA: TGTGCCAGCAGTTACGGGGCGGGAAACTATGGCTACACCTTC. The genes are TRBV28 and TRBJ1-2; weak D call: TRBD1 (5 bases). CDR3 length: 14 amino acids. Germline assignment: CDR1 MDHEN and CDR2 SYDVKM. The V and J ends lost 4 bases and 2 bases respectively, with 11 bases between them.

J is TRBJ2-2 and V is TRBV5-1, with D unresolved. The germline gives CDR1 SGHRS, CDR2 YFSETQ. The CDR3 extends over 14 amino acids. The V gene lost 4 bases and the J gene lost 0 bases, with 7 bases spanning the gap. The DNA of the CDR3 is TGCGCCAGCAGCCAGACGGCGAACACCGGGGAGCTGTTTTTT. Protein sequence: CASSQTANTGELFF.

This chain links TRBV4-2 with TRBJ2-7; 8 nucleotides line up with TRBD2. The CDR3 has 16 residues. Germline CDR1 is LGHNA and CDR2 is YNFKEQ. J lost 1 base, V lost 0 bases, and 5 bases had no gene match. The CDR3 sequence is CASSQEERGTSYEQYF. The CDR3 nucleotides are TGTGCCAGCAGCCAAGAAGAGCGGGGGACTTCCTACGAGCAGTACTTC.

This chain links TRBV5-1 with TRBJ2-3; D ambiguous. Per the germline V gene, CDR1 is SGHRS and CDR2 is YFSETQ. The CDR3 length is 15 residues. The V and J ends lost 0 bases and 1 base respectively, with 9 bases between them. CDR3 coding DNA: TGCGCCAGCAGCTTGGTAGGGAAGGGCACAGATACGCAGTATTTT. Protein: CASSLVGKGTDTQYF.

The V and J genes are TRBV5-1 and TRBJ1-1; 9 positions agree with TRBD1. Trimming cost V 4 bases and J 9 bases; bases outside gene matches: 7. Germline V gives CDR1 SGHRS, CDR2 YFSETQ. The CDR3 totals 13 residues. The CDR3: CASSIEGQGKAFF. CDR3 sequence (DNA): TGCGCCAGCAGCATCGAAGGACAGGGGAAAGCTTTCTTT. Variable domain in full (rest from reference TRBV5-1 and TRBJ1-1): KAGVTQTPRYLIKTRGQQVTLSCSPISGHRSVSWYQQTPGQGLQFLFEYFSETQRNKGNFPGRFSGRQFSNSRSEMNVSTLELGDSALYLCASSIEGQGKAFFGQGTRLTVV.